Given below is one TCR beta chain in context. Its antigen is currently unknown. This table comes from immunoSEQ multiplex PCR, and its TCRdb copy is limited to in-frame clones, with some not included. The data contain around 30,000 clones, roughly nine tenths of them singletons. This entry belongs to a study of T cells in localized non-small cell lung cancer. General study findings and limits: One tumor region alone was sequenced, and heterogeneity therefore remains possible.

The CDR3 sequence is 14 residues long. The V and J ends lost 0 bases and 3 bases respectively, with 8 bases between them. Germline values: CDR1 SGHNT, CDR2 YYREEE (reference sequence). The V call is TRBV5-4, the J call TRBJ2-3; either TRBD1 or TRBD2 may supply D (5 bases each). This specimen was PBMCs, taken before any cancer treatment. This clonotype was obtained from a man aged 40 to 70 with stage II lung adenocarcinoma. Here the CDR3 reads CASSLAWGTDTQYF. Here the CDR3 DNA reads TGTGCCAGCAGCTTGGCCTGGGGGACAGATACGCAGTATTTT.